Following are 4 T cell receptor beta chains from one sample sequenced in a study of T cell repertoires in cytomegalovirus infection. Each CDR3 protein gets one entry after TCRdb re-called the reads with MiXCR. The table records 300,000 to 400,000 distinct CDR3 sequences, around a tenth of them present only once. Sequenced: PBMCs. The receptors here all came from a human donor in good health (CMV status not recorded). Some clones in this sample may be carry-over from other donors' samples.

This clonotype appeared many times. The J gene is TRBJ2-3, the V gene TRBV12-3 or TRBV12-4; D is perhaps TRBD1 or TRBD2 (6 bases each). Trimming pared 5 bases from V and 10 bases from J, leaving 13 bases between. CDR3 length equals 12 residues. The CDR3 DNA reads TGTGCCAGCAGTCCGTTTAGGGGGGCGCAGTATTTT. Encoded protein: CASSPFRGAQYF.

Turning to this clonotype: Compared with germline, one end of the junction differs, possibly owing to a read error. The chain couples TRBV6-6 to TRBJ2-7, with D possibly TRBD2 on 7 matching bases. CDR3 length: 15 residues. Germline values: CDR1 MNHNY, CDR2 SVGAGI (reference sequence). This CDR3 reads CASKSGGGGSYGQYF. CDR3 DNA sequence: TGTGCCAGCAAGTCTGGGGGCGGGGGCTCCTACGGGCAGTACTTC.

The rearrangement joins TRBV7-9 to TRBJ1-5, with D unclear. Deletions cut 0 bases from V and 7 bases from J, with 4 bases between. This CDR3 is built from 12 residues. Germline CDR1 SEHNR, CDR2 FQNEAQ (reference sequence). In DNA, the CDR3 is TGTGCCAGCAGCTTAGCGATGCAGCCCCAGCATTTT. It specifies CASSLAMQPQHF.

The chain employs TRBV10-3 and TRBJ2-3; possible D gene TRBD2, 6 bases. The CDR3 is made up of 12 amino acids. In germline, CDR1 is ENHRY, CDR2 SYGVKD. CDR3 region: CASGDLQDTQYF. The CDR3 bases are TGTGCTTCCGGGGACTTACAAGATACGCAGTATTTT.